This T cell receptor beta chain derives from a study of T cell repertoires in cytomegalovirus infection. Overall study context: Alongside well-studied HLA-B-restricted CMV epitopes, recently identified HLA-C-restricted CMV epitopes were also used. An indication of both CMV infection and matching HLA type came from public TCR beta signatures. Points from the study as a whole: Carriers of CMV plus the relevant HLA were identified by cumulative public TCR beta family frequency. CMV-specific HLA-C-restricted TCR beta clonotypes dominated the ex vivo response.

The CDR3 consists of 18 residues. J gave up 0 bases and V 6 bases, and 14 bases lay outside the gene matches. Only a few counts were recorded for this clonotype. What it binds is unknown. TCRdb used MiXCR to reprocess the reads, holding one entry per CDR3 protein. The sample has around 710,000 distinct CDR3 sequences; about 29% are singletons. This chain uses TRBV12-3 or TRBV12-4 with TRBJ1-3; 7 bases map to TRBD1. Here the sequenced sample was cultured CD8+ T cells from PBMCs, taken from culture after CMV antigen stimulation. This receptor was taken from a human donor in good health (CMV status not recorded). Some clones in this sample may be carry-over from other donors' samples. The CDR3 reads CASSLGRDSSSSGNTIYF. The CDR3 DNA is TGTGCCAGCAGCCTGGGACGGGACAGCTCGAGCTCTGGAAACACCATATATTTT.